This record concerns one TCR beta chain sequence. TCRdb reprocessed the RT-PCR reads with MiXCR, giving one entry per CDR3 protein. The table records 550,000 to 750,000 distinct CDR3 sequences, more than 13% of them present only once. CDR1 and CDR2 from the germline V gene are DFQATT and SNEGSKA (reference sequence). The CDR3 contains 12 residues. Between the trimmed V and J ends, which lost 6 bases and 5 bases, there was a span of 10 bases. The sequencing input was memory CD4+ T cells from blood. The chain couples TRBV20-1 to TRBJ1-4; D is perhaps TRBD1 (6 bases). The receptor's source is a female donor in good health, serving as a healthy control. The CDR3 here is CSAQGSNEKLFF. In DNA form, the CDR3 reads TGCAGTGCCCAGGGGTCCAATGAAAAACTGTTTTTT.